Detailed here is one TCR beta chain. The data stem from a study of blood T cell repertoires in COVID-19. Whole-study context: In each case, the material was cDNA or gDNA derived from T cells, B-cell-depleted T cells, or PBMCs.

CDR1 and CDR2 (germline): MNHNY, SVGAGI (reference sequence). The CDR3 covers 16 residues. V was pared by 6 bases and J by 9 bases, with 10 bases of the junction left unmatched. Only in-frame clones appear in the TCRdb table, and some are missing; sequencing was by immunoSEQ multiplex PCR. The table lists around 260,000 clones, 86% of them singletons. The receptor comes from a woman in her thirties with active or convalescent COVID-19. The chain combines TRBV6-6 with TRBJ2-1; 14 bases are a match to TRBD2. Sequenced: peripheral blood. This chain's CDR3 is CASRSPTSGGAAEQFF. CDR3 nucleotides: TGTGCCAGCAGATCTCCGACTAGCGGGGGGGCCGCTGAGCAGTTCTTC.